The 12 T cell receptor beta chains below come from one sample, sequenced in a study of identical twins. TCRdb independently ran MiXCR on the 5' RACE reads; one entry per CDR3 protein. This repertoire shows around 1.7 million distinct CDR3 sequences, under 35% found once; its top ten account for around 0.25%. Sequencing was done on a sample of cord blood. These receptors were collected from a newborn girl in good health.

This clonotype appeared many times. The chain combines TRBV12-3 or TRBV12-4 with TRBJ2-1; 7 nucleotides match TRBD1. The J segment lost 0 bases and the V segment lost 7 bases, leaving 6 bases of the junction unmatched. The CDR3 consists of 15 residues. The CDR3 protein is CASTPGDSSYNEQFF. The CDR3 bases are TGTGCCAGCACCCCAGGGGACAGCTCCTACAATGAGCAGTTCTTC.

The chain has TRBV12-3 or TRBV12-4 and TRBJ1-5; TRBD1 matches 7 bases. CDR3 length: 15 amino acids. The junction had 12 bases not matched to a gene; V was cut back by 5 bases and J by 8 bases. CDR3 region: CASSQLITGVKPQHF. CDR3 coding DNA: TGTGCCAGCAGTCAATTAATTACAGGGGTAAAGCCCCAGCATTTT.

The sample holds a few counts of this clonotype. The CDR3 region has the DNA TGCGCCAGCAGCTTTGTTAGCGGGAGAACCTACGAGCAGTACTTC. It yields the protein CASSFVSGRTYEQYF. The chain recombines TRBV5-1 with TRBJ2-7, with TRBD2 matching over 9 bases. Germline CDR1 SGHRS, CDR2 YFSETQ. The trim removed 2 bases at V and 2 bases at J, leaving 5 bases unmatched. This CDR3 comprises 15 residues. The full variable domain, rest sourced from reference TRBV5-1 and TRBJ2-7, is KAGVTQTPRYLIKTRGQQVTLSCSPISGHRSVSWYQQTPGQGLQFLFEYFSETQRNKGNFPGRFSGRQFSNSRSEMNVSTLELGDSALYLCASSFVSGRTYEQYFGPGTRLTVT.

With respect to this clonotype: At one end the junction does not follow the germline gene, possibly because of a read error. The chain recombines TRBV12-3 or TRBV12-4 with TRBJ2-1; D is unresolved. The CDR3 runs 15 residues. Written as DNA, the CDR3 is TGTGCCAGCAGTAGCGCGTCCATCTCCTACAATGAGCAGTATTTC. Amino acid sequence: CASSSASISYNEQYF.

This clonotype was seen a few times. The chain employs TRBV7-6 and TRBJ2-3; D is perhaps TRBD2 (5 bases). V dropped 1 base and J dropped 0 bases, with 11 bases sitting between them. Germline CDR1 reads SGHVS; CDR2 reads FNYEAQ. This CDR3 is 16 amino acids long. The CDR3 sequence: CASSLEAGSSTDTQYF. CDR3 in DNA: TGTGCCAGCAGCTTAGAGGCGGGCTCAAGCACAGATACGCAGTATTTT.

This rearrangement joins TRBV20-1 to TRBJ2-4; TRBD1 might be the D (5 bases). Trimming pared 0 bases from V and 9 bases from J, leaving 12 bases between. This CDR3 comprises 13 residues. Per the germline V gene, CDR1 is DFQATT and CDR2 is SNEGSKA (reference sequence). CDR3 region: CSARDPGWIIQYF. The CDR3 coding sequence is TGCAGTGCTAGAGACCCAGGGTGGATCATTCAGTACTTC.

The chain carries TRBV27 and TRBJ2-6; D call uncertain. Germline CDR1 reads MNHEY; CDR2 reads SMNVEV (reference sequence). This CDR3 is built from 15 residues. The V end lost 6 bases, the J end lost 0 bases, and 9 bases lay between the germline ends. The CDR3 is CASRRDTSGANVLTF. The CDR3 DNA is TGTGCCAGCAGACGTGATACCTCTGGGGCCAACGTCCTGACTTTC.

V and J are TRBV7-8 and TRBJ1-1; no reliable D call. V was pared by 2 bases and J by 0 bases, with 7 bases between. CDR3 size: 14 residues. In germline, CDR1 is SGHVS, CDR2 FQNEAQ. CDR3: CASSLRVVNTEAFF. For the CDR3, the DNA is TGTGCCAGCAGCTTACGGGTCGTGAACACTGAAGCTTTCTTT.

This clonotype was detected once. For the CDR3, the DNA is TGTGCCAGCTCATCGGACAGGCTAAATTCACCCCTCCACTTT. It encodes CASSSDRLNSPLHF. V gene TRBV3-1 combines with J gene TRBJ1-6, with TRBD1 identical over 7 bases. The J segment lost 7 bases and the V segment lost 8 bases, leaving 8 bases of the junction unmatched. The CDR3 consists of 14 residues. Germline values: CDR1 LGHDT, CDR2 YNNKEL (reference sequence).

The CDR3 reads CASSPEEGIGEQFF. The CDR3 coding sequence is TGTGCCAGCTCCCCAGAGGAGGGCATCGGGGAGCAGTTCTTC. The chain is built from TRBV18 and TRBJ2-1, with D maybe TRBD2 (6 bases). V was clipped by 6 bases and J by 10 bases, with 19 bases between them. The CDR3 has 14 residues. The germline V gene encodes CDR1 KGHSH and CDR2 LQKENI. The full variable domain, completed using reference TRBV18 and TRBJ2-1, is NAGVMQNPRHLVRRRGQEARLRCSPMKGHSHVYWYRQLPEEGLKFMVYLQKENIIDESGMPKERFSAEFPKEGPSILRIQQVVRGDSAAYFCASSPEEGIGEQFFGPGTRLTVL.

V usage is TRBV7-9 and J usage is TRBJ1-1, with D tentatively TRBD1 (6 bases). The CDR3 loop spans 14 amino acids. V lost 5 bases and J 3 bases, leaving 13 bases between the germline ends. Germline assignment: CDR1 SEHNR and CDR2 FQNEAQ (reference sequence). Here the CDR3 reads CASSTTGTYTEAFF. The CDR3 bases are TGTGCCAGCAGCACCACAGGGACGTACACTGAAGCTTTCTTT. The complete variable domain, with remaining parts taken from reference TRBV7-9 and TRBJ1-1, reads DTGVSQNPRHKITKRGQNVTFRCDPISEHNRLYWYRQTLGQGPEFLTYFQNEAQLEKSRLLSDRFSAERPKGSFSTLEIQRTEQGDSAMYLCASSTTGTYTEAFFGQGTRLTVV.

The sample holds a few counts of this clonotype. The chain carries TRBV2 and TRBJ1-1, with no clear D. CDR1 is SNHLY, CDR2 FYNNEI, per germline. The V and J ends lost 1 base and 2 bases respectively, with 11 bases between them. CDR3 size: 15 residues. In DNA, the CDR3 is TGTGCCAGCAGTGAAGGGAGCCCTTATAACACTGAAGCTTTCTTT. Translated, it gives CASSEGSPYNTEAFF.